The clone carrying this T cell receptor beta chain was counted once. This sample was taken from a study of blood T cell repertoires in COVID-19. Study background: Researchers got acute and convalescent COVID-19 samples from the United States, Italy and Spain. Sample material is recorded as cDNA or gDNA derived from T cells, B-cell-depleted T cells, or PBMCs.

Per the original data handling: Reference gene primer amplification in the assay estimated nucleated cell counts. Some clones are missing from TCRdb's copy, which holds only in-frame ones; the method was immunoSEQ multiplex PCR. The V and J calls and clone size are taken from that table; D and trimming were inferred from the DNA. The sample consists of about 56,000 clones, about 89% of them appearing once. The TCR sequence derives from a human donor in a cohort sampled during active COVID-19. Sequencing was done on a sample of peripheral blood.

DNA of the CDR3: TGCGCCAGCAGTGAGTCGGACAGGCCTAGCACAGATACGCAGTATTTT. This encodes CASSESDRPSTDTQYF. The genes are TRBV10-1 and TRBJ2-3; 7 bases are a match to TRBD1. After removal of 0 bases from V and 0 bases from J, the junction contained 3 bases not matched to a gene. In germline, CDR1 is WNHNN, CDR2 SYGVQD (reference sequence). The CDR3 runs 16 residues.